These 24 T cell receptor beta chains came from one sample sequenced in a study of blood T cell repertoires in COVID-19. Libraries were prepared by immunoSEQ multiplex PCR; TCRdb keeps only in-frame clonotypes and omits some of them. The data contain around 270,000 clones, 65% to 85% of them singletons. The specimen sequenced was peripheral blood. The receptors derive from a person between 65 and 79 years old with COVID-19, enrolled during active disease.

This clone was seen repeatedly, ten times or more. This sequence joins TRBV5-1 and TRBJ2-2; TRBD2 matches 9 bases. The CDR3 is 16 amino acids. Germline V CDR1 and CDR2: SGHRS, YFSETQ. The ends lost 4 bases at V and 5 bases at J; junction bases unmatched: 9. CDR3 protein: CASSPILAGITGELFF. The CDR3 DNA is TGCGCCAGCAGCCCAATCCTAGCGGGAATAACCGGGGAGCTGTTTTTT.

V gene TRBV6-1 combines with J gene TRBJ2-7; D possibly corresponds to TRBD2 (6 bases). Trimming cost V 0 bases and J 0 bases, with 15 bases left between them. Germline V gives CDR1 MNHNS, CDR2 SASEGT. The CDR3 totals 17 residues. CDR3 region: CASSEARGIGSSYEQYF. The CDR3 nucleotides read TGTGCCAGCAGTGAAGCGCGGGGCATCGGGAGCTCCTACGAGCAGTACTTC.

The rearrangement joins TRBV7-3 to TRBJ2-2, with a weak D call TRBD1 (5 bases). CDR3 length equals 17 residues. V was clipped by 5 bases and J by 5 bases, with 21 bases between them. Germline V gene data show CDR1 as SGHTA and CDR2 as FQGTGA. Here the CDR3 reads CASSLLGASSSTGELFF. The CDR3 bases are TGTGCCAGCAGCCTCCTAGGGGCCTCTAGTTCTACCGGGGAGCTGTTTTTT.

The rearrangement joins TRBV11-2 to TRBJ2-1; 7 bases are shared with TRBD2. This CDR3 has 15 amino acids. Per germline, CDR1 SGHAT and CDR2 FQNNGV. J lost 5 bases, V lost 0 bases, and 4 bases had no gene match. CDR3 protein: CASSLEAGDHNEQFF. In DNA, the CDR3 is TGTGCCAGCAGCTTAGAGGCGGGGGACCACAATGAGCAGTTCTTC.

This rearrangement joins TRBV3-1 (or the pseudogene TRBV3-2) to TRBJ2-1; TRBD2 agrees at 8 bases. Germline V gene sequence: CDR1 LGHDT, CDR2 YNNKEL (reference sequence). The J segment lost 10 bases and the V segment lost 3 bases, leaving 5 bases of the junction unmatched. This CDR3 has 13 residues. The CDR3 loop reads CASSQVLAGEQFF. DNA for the CDR3: TGTGCCAGCAGCCAGGTTTTAGCGGGGGAGCAGTTCTTC.

This clone is a singleton in its sample. Other DNA variants within this sample encode the same CDR3. This chain connects TRBV14 to TRBJ2-7, with 8 positions matching TRBD2. The CDR3 has 15 residues. After removal of 0 bases from V and 2 bases from J, the junction contained 3 bases not matched to a gene. Germline assignment: CDR1 SGHDN and CDR2 FVKESK. CDR3 loop: CASSQDLAGPYEQYF. Here the CDR3 DNA reads TGTGCCAGCAGCCAAGATTTAGCGGGGCCCTACGAGCAGTACTTC. Looking up the rest from reference TRBV14 and TRBJ2-7 gives the full variable domain: EAGVTQFPSHSVIEKGQTVTLRCDPISGHDNLYWYRRVMGKEIKFLLHFVKESKQDESGMPNNRFLAERTGGTYSTLKVQPAELEDSGVYFCASSQDLAGPYEQYFGPGTRLTVT.

The rearrangement uses TRBV4-1 and TRBJ1-1, with D hard to call. Per the germline V gene, CDR1 is MGHRA and CDR2 is YSYEKL. CDR3 length: 16 amino acids. Trimming stripped 4 bases from V and 1 base from J, with 16 bases between. DNA for the CDR3: TGCGCCAGCAGCCTCCTAGGACTACGGTCGAACACTGAAGCTTTCTTT. Its protein is CASSLLGLRSNTEAFF.

The V and J genes are TRBV9 and TRBJ2-1; D may be TRBD1 (6 bases). This CDR3 spans 15 amino acids. Germline CDR1 reads SGDLS; CDR2 reads YYNGEE. V lost 2 bases and J 4 bases, leaving 13 bases between the germline ends. The CDR3 coding sequence is TGTGCCAGCAGCGTCCGCCAGGGGCTATACAATGAGCAGTTCTTC. Protein product: CASSVRQGLYNEQFF.

The V and J genes are TRBV6-2 or TRBV6-3 and TRBJ2-1; the D is unclear. The CDR3 contains 15 residues. The V end lost 5 bases, the J end lost 8 bases, and 19 bases lay between the germline ends. The germline gives CDR1 MNHEY, CDR2 SVGEGT. The CDR3 here is CASSPTRTGFDEQFF. Written as DNA, the CDR3 is TGTGCCAGCAGTCCGACAAGAACTGGCTTCGATGAGCAGTTCTTC.

The V call is TRBV19, the J call TRBJ2-7; a possible D gene is TRBD1 (5 bases). Germline CDR1 and CDR2: LNHDA and SQIVND (reference sequence). There are 15 residues in the CDR3. V lost 10 bases to trimming and J lost 1 base, with 20 bases between them. CDR3 region: CATGDATVPSYEQYF. CDR3 DNA sequence: TGTGCCACGGGCGATGCGACAGTCCCTTCCTACGAGCAGTACTTC.

The V gene is TRBV19, the J gene TRBJ2-5; D not certain. Germline CDR1 LNHDA, CDR2 SQIVND (reference sequence). This CDR3 region has 13 residues. With 4 bases removed from V and 4 bases from J, the gap between germline ends came to 10 bases. For the CDR3, the DNA is TGTGCCAGTAGTACCAGGTCCCGAGAGACCCAGTACTTC. This gives the protein CASSTRSRETQYF.

This clone turned up a few times. The chain uses TRBV19 and TRBJ2-7, with D possibly being TRBD2 (6 bases). The V and J ends lost 5 bases and 4 bases respectively, with 15 bases between them. Germline CDR1 LNHDA, CDR2 SQIVND (reference sequence). The CDR3 loop spans 14 amino acids. Here the CDR3 DNA reads TGTGCCAGTAGTGGGGGGAGTCTCGGGTACGAGCAGTACTTC. This encodes CASSGGSLGYEQYF.

V and J are TRBV6-1 and TRBJ2-7; D is possibly TRBD1 (6 bases). This CDR3 has 13 amino acids. The germline V gene encodes CDR1 MNHNS and CDR2 SASEGT. V was cut by 0 bases and J by 6 bases, with 9 bases left in between. The CDR3 is CASSEAQGPEQYF. The CDR3 DNA follows: TGTGCCAGCAGTGAAGCCCAGGGGCCCGAGCAGTACTTC.

The chain recombines TRBV3-1 (or the pseudogene TRBV3-2) with TRBJ2-1; unclear D gene. Trimming pared 11 bases from V and 8 bases from J, leaving 13 bases between. Germline CDR1 is LGHDT and CDR2 is YNNKEL (reference sequence). The CDR3 totals 11 residues. The CDR3 reads CASGLGDEQFF. CDR3 DNA sequence: TGTGCCTCGGGTCTCGGTGATGAGCAGTTCTTC.

The V gene is TRBV30, the J gene TRBJ1-6; no clear D. CDR1 and CDR2 (germline): GTSNPN, SVGIG (reference sequence). Trimming cost V 3 bases and J 8 bases, with 11 bases left between them. CDR3 length equals 13 residues. CDR3 coding DNA: TGTGCCTGGAGCGGCGGCAGCCATTCACCCCTCCACTTT. Translation: CAWSGGSHSPLHF.

This clone has a handful of counts. The chain uses TRBV10-3 and TRBJ2-3, with 9 bases aligning to TRBD1. Trimming removed 6 bases from V and 5 bases from J; junction bases left unmatched: 6. CDR1 and CDR2 from the germline V gene are ENHRY and SYGVKD. The CDR3 is 14 amino acids. The CDR3 coding sequence is TGTGCCATCAGATTGGGACAGGGAGGAGATACGCAGTATTTT. Its translation: CAIRLGQGGDTQYF.

The chain has TRBV6-4 and TRBJ2-6; tentatively, D is TRBD2 (5 bases). Between the trimmed V and J ends, which lost 5 bases and 0 bases, there was a span of 14 bases. This CDR3 comprises 17 residues. CDR1 and CDR2 (germline): MRHNA, SNTAGT. The CDR3 protein is CASSPGSSSSGANVLTF. The CDR3 bases are TGTGCCAGCAGTCCGGGATCATCTAGCTCTGGGGCCAACGTCCTGACTTTC.

The V gene is TRBV11-3, the J gene TRBJ2-2, with a weak D call TRBD1 (6 bases). The CDR3 spans 14 residues. In germline, CDR1 is SGHNT, CDR2 YENEEA. V was cut by 2 bases and J by 6 bases, with 10 bases left in between. CDR3 protein: CASSLKQGSGELFF. The CDR3 nucleotides are TGTGCCAGCAGCTTAAAACAGGGATCCGGGGAGCTGTTTTTT.

The rearrangement uses TRBV6-4 and TRBJ2-7, with 7 bases matching TRBD1. CDR1 MRHNA and CDR2 SNTAGT come from the germline V gene. The CDR3 loop spans 13 amino acids. The CDR3 is CIPGQLSSYEQYF. The CDR3 nucleotides read TGTATTCCGGGACAGCTTTCCTCCTACGAGCAGTACTTC.

The CDR3: CASSGDTGGRPGELFF. CDR3 DNA sequence: TGTGCCAGCAGCGGCGATACAGGGGGCAGGCCCGGGGAGCTGTTTTTT. The chain carries TRBV9 and TRBJ2-2; TRBD1 aligns across 9 bases. The CDR3 covers 16 residues. Germline V gives CDR1 SGDLS, CDR2 YYNGEE. The V gene end was trimmed by 3 bases and the J gene end by 6 bases; junction bases not matched to a gene: 9.

The CDR3 DNA sequence: TGTGCCACCGCTGAAGCGGGAGCCTTCTCCTCGCAGTATTTT. Translation gives CATAEAGAFSSQYF. This chain uses TRBV24-1 with TRBJ2-3; TRBD2 matches at 8 bases. Germline CDR1 KGHDR, CDR2 SFDVKD. This CDR3 is built from 14 residues. The V segment lost 9 bases and the J segment 10 bases; nucleotides outside the gene matches: 14.

V usage is TRBV6-4 and J usage is TRBJ2-1; a weak D match, TRBD1 (6 bases). The CDR3 extends over 14 amino acids. CDR1 is MRHNA, CDR2 SNTAGT, per germline. The V end was cut by 3 bases, the J end by 6 bases, with 12 bases between. CDR3 sequence: CASSEQTGLNEQFF. The CDR3 DNA reads as TGTGCCAGCAGTGAACAGACAGGTCTCAATGAGCAGTTCTTC.

V usage is TRBV18 and J usage is TRBJ1-5, with 8 bases aligning to TRBD1. CDR1 and CDR2 from the germline V gene are KGHSH and LQKENI. The V and J ends lost 3 bases and 3 bases, in that order; junction bases with no gene match: 1. The CDR3 runs 14 residues. The CDR3 here is CASSPDRDNQPQHF. The DNA of the CDR3 is TGTGCCAGCTCACCGGACAGGGACAATCAGCCCCAGCATTTT.

This chain uses TRBV7-2 with TRBJ1-2, with a possible D match to TRBD1 (6 bases). The CDR3 is 14 amino acids. V was cut by 2 bases and J by 4 bases, with 11 bases left in between. Germline V gene sequence: CDR1 SGHTA, CDR2 FQGNSA. CDR3 sequence: CASSLRQAGYGYTF. Written as DNA, the CDR3 is TGTGCCAGCAGCTTAAGACAGGCGGGCTATGGCTACACCTTC. The whole variable domain, remainder taken from reference TRBV7-2 and TRBJ1-2, is GAGVSQSPSNKVTEKGKDVELRCDPISGHTALYWYRQSLGQGLEFLIYFQGNSAPDKSGLPSDRFSAERTGGSVSTLTIQRTQQEDSAVYLCASSLRQAGYGYTFGSGTRLTVV.